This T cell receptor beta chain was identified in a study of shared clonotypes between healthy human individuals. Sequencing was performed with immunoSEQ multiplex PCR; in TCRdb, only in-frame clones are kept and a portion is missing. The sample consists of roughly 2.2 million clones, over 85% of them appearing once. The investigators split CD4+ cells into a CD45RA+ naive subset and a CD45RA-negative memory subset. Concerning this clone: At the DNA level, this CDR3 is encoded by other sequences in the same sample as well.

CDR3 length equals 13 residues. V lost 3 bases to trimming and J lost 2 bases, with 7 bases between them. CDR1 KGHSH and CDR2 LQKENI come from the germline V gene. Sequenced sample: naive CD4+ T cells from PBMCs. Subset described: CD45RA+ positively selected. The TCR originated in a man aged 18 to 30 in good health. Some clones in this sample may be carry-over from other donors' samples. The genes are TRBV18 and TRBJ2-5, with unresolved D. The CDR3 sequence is CASSPGQQETQYF. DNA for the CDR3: TGTGCCAGCTCACCTGGCCAGCAAGAGACCCAGTACTTC.